The T cell receptor beta chain under discussion was sequenced for a study of blood T cell repertoires in COVID-19. Study-level background: Spain, Italy and the United States supplied samples that represented acute and convalescent COVID-19. T cells, B-cell-depleted T cells, or PBMCs provided the cDNA or gDNA that served as material.

This clone occurred a few times. Trimming cost V 1 base and J 5 bases, with 11 bases left between them. CDR1 is LGHNA, CDR2 YNFKEQ, per germline. The CDR3 spans 14 residues. In the original workflow: Estimation of nucleated cell counts relied on the amplification of reference gene primers. The protocol was immunoSEQ multiplex PCR, while the TCRdb copy is restricted to in-frame clones and leaves out a portion. V and J calls and clone size are copied from that table; D and trimming were computed from the DNA. The profile shows fewer than 150,000 clones, roughly three quarters of them singletons. The receptor's source is a man older than 75 with acute or convalescent COVID-19. Sample: peripheral blood. The V call is TRBV4-2, the J call TRBJ1-1, with D perhaps matching TRBD1 (6 bases). For the CDR3, the DNA is TGTGCCAGCAGCCAAGGGGGGGGGCGGACTGAAGCTTTCTTT. This gives the protein CASSQGGGRTEAFF.